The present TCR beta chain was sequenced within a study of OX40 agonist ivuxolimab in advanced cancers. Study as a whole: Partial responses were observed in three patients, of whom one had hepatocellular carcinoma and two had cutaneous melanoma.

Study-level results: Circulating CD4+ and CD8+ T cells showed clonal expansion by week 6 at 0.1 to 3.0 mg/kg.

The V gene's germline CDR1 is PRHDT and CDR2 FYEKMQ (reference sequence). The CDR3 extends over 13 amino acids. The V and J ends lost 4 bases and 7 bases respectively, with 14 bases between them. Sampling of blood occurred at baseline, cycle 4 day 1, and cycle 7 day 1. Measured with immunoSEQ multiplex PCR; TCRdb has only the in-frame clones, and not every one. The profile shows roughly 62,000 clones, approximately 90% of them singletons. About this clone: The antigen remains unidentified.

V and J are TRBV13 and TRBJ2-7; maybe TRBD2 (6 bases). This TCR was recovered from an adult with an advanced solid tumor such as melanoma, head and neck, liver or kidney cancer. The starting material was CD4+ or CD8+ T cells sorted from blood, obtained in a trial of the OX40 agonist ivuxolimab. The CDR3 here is CASSSRESREQYF. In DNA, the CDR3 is TGTGCCAGCAGCTCCCGGGAGTCAAGAGAGCAGTACTTC. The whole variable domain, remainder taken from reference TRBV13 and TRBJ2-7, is AAGVIQSPRHLIKEKRETATLKCYPIPRHDTVYWYQQGPGQDPQFLISFYEKMQSDKGSIPDRFSAQQFSDYHSELNMSSLELGDSALYFCASSSRESREQYFGPGTRLTVT.